Here is one T cell receptor (beta chain) with its context. This specimen comes from a study of neoadjuvant anti-PD-1 for oral cavity cancer. Sequencing used immunoSEQ multiplex PCR; TCRdb keeps in-frame clones, though not all of them. The sample shows roughly 14,000 clones, about 70% of them seen only once. This TCR was recovered from a person aged 35-79 years with oral cavity squamous cell carcinoma. This sample comprised PBMCs, obtained before nivolumab (anti-PD-1) treatment.

The CDR3 spells CASSFGTTNTGELFF. As DNA, the CDR3 is TGTGCCAGCAGCTTCGGGACAACGAACACCGGGGAGCTGTTTTTT. The genes are TRBV7-8 and TRBJ2-2; a possible D gene is TRBD1 (6 bases). Trimming cost V 3 bases and J 0 bases, with 8 bases left between them. CDR3 length: 15 residues. Germline CDR1 and CDR2: SGHVS and FQNEAQ.